The 9 T cell receptor beta chains reported below all come from one sample, sequenced in a study of human T cells and chemical hapten exposure. Time point described: patch test 3, about 24 weeks after DPC sensitization. Treatment described: therapeutic diphenylcyclopropenone sensitization with weekly scalp DPC. TCRdb fed the RACE reads into MiXCR, producing one record per CDR3 protein. The sample has some 79,000 distinct CDR3 sequences, 10% to 14% seen once. Sequences were derived from whole blood, sampled in connection with sensitization to the hapten diphenylcyclopropenone (DPC). The receptors stem from a woman aged 45-65 years with alopecia areata. Some clones in this sample may be carry-over from other donors' samples.

This clonotype was observed at least ten times. This chain connects TRBV29-1 to TRBJ1-5; D is undetermined. Germline loops: CDR1 SQVTM, CDR2 ANQGSEA. This CDR3 comprises 12 residues. The V end was cut by 2 bases, the J end by 7 bases, with 9 bases between. CDR3: CSVEKELQPQHF. DNA of the CDR3: TGCAGCGTTGAAAAAGAACTACAGCCCCAGCATTTT.

This clonotype was counted at least ten times. The V and J genes are TRBV12-3 or TRBV12-4 and TRBJ2-7, with 9 bases aligning to TRBD2. J gave up 3 bases and V 6 bases, and 6 bases lay outside the gene matches. CDR3 length: 14 residues. The CDR3 region is CASRAGTSFYEQYF. CDR3 in DNA: TGTGCCAGCAGGGCCGGGACTAGCTTCTACGAGCAGTACTTC.

This clonotype was seen more than once but under ten times. This sequence joins TRBV4-3 and TRBJ1-5; weak D call: TRBD1 (6 bases). CDR3 length equals 15 residues. Germline values: CDR1 LGHNA, CDR2 YSLEER. The V end lost 3 bases, the J end lost 0 bases, and 9 bases lay between the germline ends. The CDR3 DNA follows: TGCGCCAGCAGCCAGGGGGCCTCTAGCAATCAGCCCCAGCATTTT. Protein: CASSQGASSNQPQHF.

This clonotype has just a few counts. The V gene is TRBV5-6, the J gene TRBJ2-3; 8 positions match TRBD2. The CDR3 extends over 17 amino acids. V trimming: 5 bases; J trimming: 1 base; junction bases outside the gene matches: 12. The germline CDR1 and CDR2 sequences are SGHDT and YYEEEE. DNA for the CDR3: TGTGCCAGCAGTTTTTTAAGCGGGAGTATAGGCACAGATACGCAGTATTTT. Translated, it gives CASSFLSGSIGTDTQYF.

The sample holds many counts of this clonotype. The chain couples TRBV21-1 to TRBJ2-7. TRBV21-1 is noted as a pseudogene. The CDR3 runs 15 residues. This chain's CDR3 is CASTPLRRSSYEQYF. In DNA form, the CDR3 reads TGTGCCAGCACCCCGTTAAGAAGGAGCTCCTACGAGCAGTACTTC.

The chain employs TRBV29-1 and TRBJ1-1; D perhaps matches TRBD1 (6 bases). Trimming cost V 3 bases and J 2 bases, with 13 bases left between them. This CDR3 has 14 amino acids. Germline-derived CDR1 and CDR2 are SQVTM and ANQGSEA. The CDR3 here is CSVESGALNTEAFF. The CDR3 DNA reads TGCAGCGTTGAGTCGGGGGCACTTAACACTGAAGCTTTCTTT. Drawing the rest from reference TRBV29-1 and TRBJ1-1, the complete variable domain is SAVISQKPSRDICQRGTSLTIQCQVDSQVTMMFWYRQQPGQSLTLIATANQGSEATYESGFVIDKFPISRPNLTFSTLTVSNMSPEDSSIYLCSVESGALNTEAFFGQGTRLTVV.

This clonotype was recorded at least ten times. The chain is built from TRBV7-2 and TRBJ2-7, with 7 nucleotides matching TRBD2. J gave up 5 bases and V 0 bases, and 13 bases lay outside the gene matches. Germline V gives CDR1 SGHTA, CDR2 FQGNSA. This CDR3 region has 17 residues. This chain's CDR3 is CASSLAFQRDRVNEQYF. The CDR3 nucleotides read TGTGCCAGCAGCTTAGCATTCCAGCGGGACCGCGTGAACGAGCAGTACTTC.

In DNA form, the CDR3 reads TGTGCCAGCAGCATCGGACAGGGGGCGCGAAATGAGCAGTTCTTC. This codes for CASSIGQGARNEQFF. The rearrangement uses TRBV5-5 and TRBJ2-1; 11 bases match TRBD1. CDR1 and CDR2 (germline): SGHKS, YYEKEE (reference sequence). V trimming: 4 bases; J trimming: 7 bases; junction bases outside the gene matches: 7. CDR3 length equals 15 residues.

There are many counts of this clonotype. The chain has TRBV7-2 and TRBJ1-1; the D gene is possibly TRBD1 (5 bases). Trimming stripped 7 bases from V and 2 bases from J, with 20 bases between. Germline V gives CDR1 SGHTA, CDR2 FQGNSA. The CDR3 extends over 16 amino acids. CDR3 amino acids: CASTPGATRTNTEAFF. CDR3 DNA: TGTGCCAGCACCCCTGGGGCAACACGGACAAACACTGAAGCTTTCTTT.